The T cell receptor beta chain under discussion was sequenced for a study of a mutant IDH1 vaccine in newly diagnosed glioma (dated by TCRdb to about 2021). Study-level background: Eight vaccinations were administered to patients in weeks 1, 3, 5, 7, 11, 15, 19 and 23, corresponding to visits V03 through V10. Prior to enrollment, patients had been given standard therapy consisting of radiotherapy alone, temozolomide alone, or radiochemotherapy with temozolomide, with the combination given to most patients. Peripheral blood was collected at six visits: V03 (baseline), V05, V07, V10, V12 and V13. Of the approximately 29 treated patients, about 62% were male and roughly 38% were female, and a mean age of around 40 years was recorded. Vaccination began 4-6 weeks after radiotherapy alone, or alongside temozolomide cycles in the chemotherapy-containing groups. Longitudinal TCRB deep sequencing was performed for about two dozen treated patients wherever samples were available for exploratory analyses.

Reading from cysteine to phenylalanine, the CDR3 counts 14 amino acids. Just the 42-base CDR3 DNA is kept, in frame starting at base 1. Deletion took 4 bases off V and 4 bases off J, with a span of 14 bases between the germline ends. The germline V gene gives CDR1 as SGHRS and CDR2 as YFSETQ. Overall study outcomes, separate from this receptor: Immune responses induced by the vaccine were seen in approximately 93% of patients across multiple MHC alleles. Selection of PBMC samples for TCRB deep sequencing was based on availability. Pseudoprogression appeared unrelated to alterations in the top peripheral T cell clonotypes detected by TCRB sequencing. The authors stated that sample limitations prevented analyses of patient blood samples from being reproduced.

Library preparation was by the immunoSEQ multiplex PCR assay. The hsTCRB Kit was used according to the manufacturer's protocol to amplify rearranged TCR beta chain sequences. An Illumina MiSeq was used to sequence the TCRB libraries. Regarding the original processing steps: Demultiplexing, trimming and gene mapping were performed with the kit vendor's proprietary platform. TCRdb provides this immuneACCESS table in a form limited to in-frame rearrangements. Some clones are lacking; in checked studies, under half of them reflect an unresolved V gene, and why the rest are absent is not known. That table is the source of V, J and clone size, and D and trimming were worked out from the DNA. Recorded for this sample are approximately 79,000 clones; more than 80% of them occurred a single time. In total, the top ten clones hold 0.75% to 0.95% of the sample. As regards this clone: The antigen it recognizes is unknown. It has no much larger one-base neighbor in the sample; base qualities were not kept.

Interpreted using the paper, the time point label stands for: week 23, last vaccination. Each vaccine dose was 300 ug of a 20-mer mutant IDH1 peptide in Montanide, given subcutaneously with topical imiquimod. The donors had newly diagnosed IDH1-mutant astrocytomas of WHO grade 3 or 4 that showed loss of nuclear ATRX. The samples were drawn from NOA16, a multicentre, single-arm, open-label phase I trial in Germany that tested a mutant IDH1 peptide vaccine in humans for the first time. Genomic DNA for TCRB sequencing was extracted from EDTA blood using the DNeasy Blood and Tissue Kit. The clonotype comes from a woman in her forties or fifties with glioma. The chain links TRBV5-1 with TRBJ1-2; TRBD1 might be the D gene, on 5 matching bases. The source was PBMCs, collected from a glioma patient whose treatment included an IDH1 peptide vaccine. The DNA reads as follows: TGCGCCAGCAGCCCAGGGACGCAGGGCTATGGCTACACCTTC. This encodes CASSPGTQGYGYTF. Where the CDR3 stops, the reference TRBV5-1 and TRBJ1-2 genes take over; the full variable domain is KAGVTQTPRYLIKTRGQQVTLSCSPISGHRSVSWYQQTPGQGLQFLFEYFSETQRNKGNFPGRFSGRQFSNSRSEMNVSTLELGDSALYLCASSPGTQGYGYTFGSGTRLTVV.